The clone carrying this T cell receptor beta chain was seen a handful of times. Sequencing was performed with immunoSEQ multiplex PCR; in TCRdb, only in-frame clones are kept and a portion is missing. The table records under 200,000 clones, 65% to 90% of them present only once. This sample is drawn from a study of blood T cell repertoires in COVID-19. Study-level information: COVID-19 samples from acute and convalescent phases originated in the United States, Italy and Spain.

Input material: peripheral blood. This clonotype was sampled from a human donor in a cohort sampled during active COVID-19.

The CDR3 DNA reads as TGTGCCAGCAGCCCGTCCCGACAGGGGCGAACTGAAGCTTTCTTT. It is translated as CASSPSRQGRTEAFF. V usage is TRBV11-2 and J usage is TRBJ1-1; 8 nucleotides match TRBD1. J lost 5 bases, V lost 5 bases, and 10 bases had no gene match. CDR1 is SGHAT and CDR2 is FQNNGV in the germline V gene. This CDR3 is built from 15 residues.